One T cell receptor beta chain is described in this entry. These data belong to a study of blood T cells in healthy people across ages. Per the germline V gene, CDR1 is SQVTM and CDR2 is ANQGSEA. The CDR3 is 14 amino acids. V lost 1 base to trimming and J lost 13 bases, with 22 bases between them. The second PCR ran roughly 7 to 11 cycles with a sample-barcoded 5' primer and J-beta primers. TCRdb ran MiXCR on the 5' RACE reads and lists one entry per CDR3 protein. The table lists hundreds of thousands of distinct CDR3 sequences, roughly 49% of them singletons. This chain joins TRBV29-1 and TRBJ2-5; D is possibly TRBD1 (5 bases). The receptor was derived from a woman aged 55-69 years in good health. Input material: blood. This CDR3 reads CSVEVSGRFYERYF. CDR3 in DNA: TGCAGCGTTGAAGTGTCAGGGCGATTCTACGAGCGGTACTTC. Full variable domain (rest looked up from reference TRBV29-1 and TRBJ2-5): SAVISQKPSRDICQRGTSLTIQCQVDSQVTMMFWYRQQPGQSLTLIATANQGSEATYESGFVIDKFPISRPNLTFSTLTVSNMSPEDSSIYLCSVEVSGRFYERYFGPGTRLLVL.